These 9 T cell receptor beta chains were all obtained from the same sample, sequenced in a study of response to subunit inactivated influenza vaccine. TCRdb itself ran the RT-PCR reads through MiXCR, one entry per CDR3 protein. The sample lists 450,000 to 600,000 distinct CDR3 sequences; less than 10% were seen once. Specimen: PBMCs from blood, collected around 25 months after vaccination. The receptors shown here come from a man between 50 and 69 years old who received an inactivated influenza vaccine.

There are a few counts of this clonotype. This chain uses TRBV14 with TRBJ2-2; perhaps TRBD2 as D (6 bases). The V end lost 4 bases, the J end lost 3 bases, and 12 bases lay between the germline ends. Looked up from germline, CDR1 is SGHDN and CDR2 is FVKESK. The CDR3 consists of 15 residues. CDR3 bases: TGTGCCAGCAGCCCAAGGAGGGGATACACCGGGGAGCTGTTTTTT. Its protein is CASSPRRGYTGELFF.

At least ten counts were recorded for this clonotype. The chain uses TRBV7-2 and TRBJ2-5; 7 nucleotides align to TRBD2. Germline lookup yields CDR1 SGHTA and CDR2 FQGNSA. J lost 0 bases, V lost 1 base, and 5 bases had no gene match. CDR3 size: 16 residues. CDR3 loop: CASSLVAGGNQETQYF. CDR3 DNA sequence: TGTGCCAGCAGCTTAGTCGCCGGGGGGAACCAAGAGACCCAGTACTTC.

The chain links TRBV20-1 to TRBJ2-1, with TRBD2 as a possible D gene (6 bases). Between the trimmed V and J ends, which lost 5 bases and 8 bases, there was a span of 19 bases. The CDR3 covers 14 residues. Germline V gene lookup returns CDR1 DFQATT and CDR2 SNEGSKA (reference sequence). The CDR3 loop is CSAPGELASDEQFF. Here the CDR3 DNA reads TGCAGTGCTCCCGGCGAACTAGCCAGCGATGAGCAGTTCTTC.

This clonotype has a handful of counts. The CDR3 DNA sequence: TGTGCCAGCAGCCGAGCTAGCGCGAGCTCCTACAATGAGCAGTTCTTC. Encoded protein: CASSRASASSYNEQFF. The chain joins TRBV4-2 to TRBJ2-1; possible D gene TRBD2, 6 bases. In germline, CDR1 is LGHNA, CDR2 YNFKEQ. This CDR3 comprises 16 residues. V shed 4 bases and J shed 0 bases, with 13 bases lying between them.

This clonotype was observed a few times. DNA for the CDR3: TGTGCCAGCAGCTTAGAGAGGGGACCCAAAGGCTCAGCTTTCTTT. Translation gives CASSLERGPKGSAFF. This rearrangement joins TRBV11-2 to TRBJ1-1; the D gene is possibly TRBD1 (5 bases). The germline V and J ends were trimmed by 0 bases and 10 bases, with 18 bases remaining between them. This CDR3 contains 15 residues. The germline V gene encodes CDR1 SGHAT and CDR2 FQNNGV.

Concerning this clonotype itself: The junction shows a germline mismatch at one end, possibly a read error. The chain couples TRBV5-1 to TRBJ2-2; D perhaps matches TRBD1 (5 bases). The length of the CDR3 is 15 residues. CDR1 is SGHRS and CDR2 is YFSETQ in the germline V gene. CDR3 DNA sequence: TGCGCCAGGAGCTTGGCTGGGGCGAACACCGGTGAGCTGTTTTTT. Protein product: CARSLAGANTGELFF.

This clonotype was seen a handful of times. V gene TRBV11-3 combines with J gene TRBJ2-1; D is uncertain. Germline V lookup: CDR1 SGHNT, CDR2 YENEEA. V lost 3 bases to trimming and J lost 5 bases, with 8 bases between them. CDR3 length: 13 amino acids. The CDR3 nucleotides read TGTGCCAGCAGCTTCCGCGGACACAATGAGCAGTTCTTC. Protein sequence: CASSFRGHNEQFF. The full variable domain, its missing parts supplied by reference TRBV11-3 and TRBJ2-1, is EAGVVQSPRYKIIEKKQPVAFWCNPISGHNTLYWYLQNLGQGPELLIRYENEEAVDDSQLPKDRFSAERLKGVDSTLKIQPAELGDSAVYLCASSFRGHNEQFFGPGTRLTVL.

This clonotype was seen a handful of times. The CDR3 DNA is TGTGCCAGCATGGGGAGTATACGCGAGCAGTACTTC. This gives the protein CASMGSIREQYF. This sequence joins TRBV6-2 or TRBV6-3 and TRBJ2-7; maybe TRBD2 (5 bases). The germline V gene encodes CDR1 MNHEY and CDR2 SVGEGT. The CDR3 sequence is 12 residues long. V gave up 7 bases and J gave up 6 bases, with 13 bases separating them.

V and J are TRBV5-8 and TRBJ2-5; D is perhaps TRBD1 (6 bases). CDR1 is SGHTS and CDR2 is YDEGEE in the germline V gene. The CDR3 has 13 amino acids. V lost 7 bases to trimming and J lost 0 bases, with 10 bases between them. Here the CDR3 DNA reads TGTGCCAGCCTGGACAGAAACCAAGAGACCCAGTACTTC. Translating gives CASLDRNQETQYF.